Here is one T cell receptor beta chain with its context. Mismatch with germline at one junction end may stem from a read error. The data derive from a study of tumor-infiltrating lymphocytes in primary liver carcinoma. Starting from 400 to 500 ng of total RNA, TCR beta cDNA was produced with a primer in the constant region. Slightly modified ARM-PCR served as the procedure for the TCR beta libraries. These libraries came from three rounds of nested multiplex PCR. Both of the initial two PCR rounds ran for around 9 cycles and employed TRBV1-TRBV30 forward primers alongside a C-beta reverse primer. Using its own MiXCR run on the multiplex PCR reads, TCRdb lists one record per CDR3 protein. Of 150,000 to 200,000 distinct CDR3 sequences listed, about 61% are singletons. The germline V gene has CDR1 SGHAT and CDR2 FQNNGV. The CDR3 runs 18 residues. Unsorted whole blood supplied the RNA, and germline DNA was extracted too.

Material for sequencing was peripheral blood. This chain joins TRBV11-2 and TRBJ2-1, with D possibly TRBD2 on 5 matching bases. This clonotype was obtained from a woman aged 55-70 years with primary liver carcinoma and hepatitis B virus infection. As DNA, the CDR3 is TGTGCCAGCAGCTTAGCCAGCGGTAGGGCCGCCTCCTACAATGAGCAGTCCTTC. This gives the protein CASSLASGRAASYNEQSF.